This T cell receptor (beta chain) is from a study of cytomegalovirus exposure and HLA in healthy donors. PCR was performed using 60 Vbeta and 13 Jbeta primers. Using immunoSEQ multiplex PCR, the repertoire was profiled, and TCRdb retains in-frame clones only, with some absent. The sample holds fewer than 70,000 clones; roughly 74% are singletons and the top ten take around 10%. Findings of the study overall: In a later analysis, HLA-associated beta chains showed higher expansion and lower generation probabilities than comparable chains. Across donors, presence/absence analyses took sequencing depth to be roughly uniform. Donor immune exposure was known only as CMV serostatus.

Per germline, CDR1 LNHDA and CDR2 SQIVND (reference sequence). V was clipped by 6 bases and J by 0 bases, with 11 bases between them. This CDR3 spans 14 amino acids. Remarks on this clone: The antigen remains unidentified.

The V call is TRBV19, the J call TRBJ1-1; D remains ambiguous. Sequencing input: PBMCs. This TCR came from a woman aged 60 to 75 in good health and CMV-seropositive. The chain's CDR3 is CASRAEKMNTEAFF. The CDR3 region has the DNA TGTGCCAGTAGGGCGGAGAAGATGAACACTGAAGCTTTCTTT.